This is a list of T cell receptor beta chains from one sample in a study of shared clonotypes between healthy human individuals. The method was immunoSEQ multiplex PCR; TCRdb's version includes in-frame clones alone and lacks a portion of them. The data show nearly 1,000,000 clones, less than 85% seen once. Sequencing was done on a sample of memory CD4+ T cells sorted from blood. The receptor set was obtained from a man aged 18 to 29 in good health. Each CDR3 is given with its conserved first and last residue. A D gene is named only where the DNA matches it firmly. Not every row has a clone size; where given, it reads once, few, many or a size class.

J gene,clone size,D gene,V gene,CDR3 DNA,CDR3 protein
TRBJ2-1,-,TRBD2,TRBV10-3,TGTGCCATCAGTGAGTCGGGACTAGCGGGATCCAATGAGCAGTTCTTC,CAISESGLAGSNEQFF
TRBJ2-2,-,-,TRBV5-1,TGCGCCAGCACCCCCGGGGCTCTCGGTAGTACCGGGGAGCTGTTTTTT,CASTPGALGSTGELFF
TRBJ2-1,-,-,TRBV7-2,TGTGCCAGCAGCTTAGAACGGGGATCTCGGGATGAGCAGTTCTTC,CASSLERGSRDEQFF
TRBJ2-1,-,TRBD2,TRBV4-3,TGCGCCAGCAGCCAAGATGGGCGGGAGTGGAATGAGCAGTTCTTC,CASSQDGREWNEQFF
TRBJ2-7,once,-,TRBV27,TGTGCCAGCAGTTTACGGGGGACGAGCTCCTACGAGCAGTACTTC,CASSLRGTSSYEQYF
TRBJ2-7,-,-,TRBV30,TGTGCCTGGAAACGGGACACCCCCTACGAGCAGTACTTC,CAWKRDTPYEQYF
TRBJ2-7,once,-,TRBV5-4,TGTGCCAGCAGCTTGGTGGCTAGCAGCGAGCAGTACTTC,CASSLVASSEQYF
TRBJ2-2,-,TRBD1,TRBV27,TGTGCCAGCAGTTCGGGACAGGGATACACCGGGGAGCTGTTTTTT,CASSSGQGYTGELFF
TRBJ2-1,-,-,TRBV5-1,TGCGCCAGCAGCCCCCTTTGGGGCAATGAGCAGTTCTTC,CASSPLWGNEQFF
TRBJ2-7,-,-,TRBV30,TGTGCCTGGACTGGGGCAGGCATTTACTACGAGCAGTACTTC,CAWTGAGIYYEQYF
TRBJ2-6,-,-,TRBV15,TGTGCCACCACAAAGTTCTCTGGGGCCAACGTCCTGACTTTC,CATTKFSGANVLTF
TRBJ2-5,-,-,TRBV9,TGTGCCAGCAGCGTAGAGGTACAAGAGACCCAGTACTTC,CASSVEVQETQYF